This T cell receptor beta chain was recorded in a study of PD-1 blockade in classical Hodgkin lymphoma. Findings and limits, study-wide: Only CD4+ TCR diversity, not CD8+, had risen significantly by C4D1. Individuals initiating nivolumab under 1 year after ASCT were excluded.

The V gene's germline CDR1 is MDHEN and CDR2 SYDVKM. Trimming took 7 bases from V and 1 from J, leaving 13 bases between them. This CDR3 spans 15 amino acids. Here immunoSEQ multiplex PCR was the method, and the copy in TCRdb shows in-frame clones only, minus some. The sample yields almost 100,000 clones, 80% to 95% seen once. Every single patient, without exception, relapsed after autologous stem cell transplantation, and brentuximab vedotin exposure varied. About this clone itself: Its antigen remains unidentified.

The sequence was obtained from a human donor with classical Hodgkin lymphoma. Material: peripheral blood mononuclear cells (PBMCs), obtained at baseline. The V gene is TRBV28, the J gene TRBJ2-2; D unclear. CDR3 amino acids: CASKSYRRNTGELFF. The CDR3 DNA reads as TGTGCCAGCAAGTCGTACCGGCGGAACACCGGGGAGCTGTTTTTT. Based on the CDR3 plus reference TRBV28 and TRBJ2-2, the full variable domain is DVKVTQSSRYLVKRTGEKVFLECVQDMDHENMFWYRQDPGLGLRLIYFSYDVKMKEKGDIPEGYSVSREKKERFSLILESASTNQTSMYLCASKSYRRNTGELFFGEGSRLTVL.